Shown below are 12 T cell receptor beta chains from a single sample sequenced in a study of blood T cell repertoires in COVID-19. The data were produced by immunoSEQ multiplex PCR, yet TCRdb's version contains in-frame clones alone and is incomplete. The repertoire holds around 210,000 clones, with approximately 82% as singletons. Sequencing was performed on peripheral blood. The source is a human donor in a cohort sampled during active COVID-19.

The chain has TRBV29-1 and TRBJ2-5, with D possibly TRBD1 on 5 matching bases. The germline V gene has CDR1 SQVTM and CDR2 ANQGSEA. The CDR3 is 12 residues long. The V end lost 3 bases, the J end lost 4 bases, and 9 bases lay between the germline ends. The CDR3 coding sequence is TGCAGCGTTGATAGGGGCTCAGAGACCCAGTACTTC. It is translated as CSVDRGSETQYF.

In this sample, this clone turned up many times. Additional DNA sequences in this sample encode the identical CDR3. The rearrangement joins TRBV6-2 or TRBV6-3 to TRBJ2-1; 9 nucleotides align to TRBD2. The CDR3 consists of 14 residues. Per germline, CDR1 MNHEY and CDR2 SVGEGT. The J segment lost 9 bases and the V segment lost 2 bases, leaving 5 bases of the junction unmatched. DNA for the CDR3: TGTGCCAGCAGTTACCCGGGACTAGCCGGTGAGCAGTTCTTC. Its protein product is CASSYPGLAGEQFF.

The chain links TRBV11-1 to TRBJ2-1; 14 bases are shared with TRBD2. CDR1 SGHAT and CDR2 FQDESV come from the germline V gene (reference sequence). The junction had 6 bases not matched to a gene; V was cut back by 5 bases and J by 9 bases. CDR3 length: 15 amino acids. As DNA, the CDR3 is TGTGCCAGCAGCCCGGGACTAGCGGGAGAGGGTGAGCAGTTCTTC. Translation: CASSPGLAGEGEQFF.

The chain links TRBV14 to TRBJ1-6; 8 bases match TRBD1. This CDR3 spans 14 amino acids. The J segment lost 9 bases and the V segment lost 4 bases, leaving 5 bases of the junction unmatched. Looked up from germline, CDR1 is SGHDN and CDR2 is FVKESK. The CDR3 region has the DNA TGTGCCAGCAGCCGGCAGACAGGGGTTTCACCCCTCCACTTT. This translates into CASSRQTGVSPLHF. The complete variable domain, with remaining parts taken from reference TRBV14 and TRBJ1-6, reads EAGVTQFPSHSVIEKGQTVTLRCDPISGHDNLYWYRRVMGKEIKFLLHFVKESKQDESGMPNNRFLAERTGGTYSTLKVQPAELEDSGVYFCASSRQTGVSPLHFGNGTRLTVT.

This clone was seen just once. CDR3: CASSLAAGVGQPQHF. The CDR3 bases are TGTGCCAGCAGCTTAGCCGCAGGGGTCGGTCAGCCCCAGCATTTT. The rearrangement links TRBV7-8 to TRBJ1-5, with D possibly matching TRBD1 (6 bases). Germline-derived CDR1 and CDR2 are SGHVS and FQNEAQ. The CDR3 spans 15 residues. V was trimmed by 0 bases and J by 6 bases, leaving 12 bases between them.

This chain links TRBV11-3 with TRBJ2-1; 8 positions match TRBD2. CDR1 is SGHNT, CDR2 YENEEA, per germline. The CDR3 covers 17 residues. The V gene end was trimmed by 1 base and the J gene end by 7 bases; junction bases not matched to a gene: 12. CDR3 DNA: TGTGCCAGCAGCTTAGCCGGCACCGGGACTAGTAGGAATGAGCAGTTCTTC. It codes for CASSLAGTGTSRNEQFF.

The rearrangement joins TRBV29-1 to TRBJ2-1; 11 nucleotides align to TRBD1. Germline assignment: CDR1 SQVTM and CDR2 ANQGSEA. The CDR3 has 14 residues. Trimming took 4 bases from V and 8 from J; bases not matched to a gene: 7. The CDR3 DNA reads TGCAGCGTTGTCCGGGACAGGGGGAAGGATGAGCAGTTCTTC. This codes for CSVVRDRGKDEQFF.

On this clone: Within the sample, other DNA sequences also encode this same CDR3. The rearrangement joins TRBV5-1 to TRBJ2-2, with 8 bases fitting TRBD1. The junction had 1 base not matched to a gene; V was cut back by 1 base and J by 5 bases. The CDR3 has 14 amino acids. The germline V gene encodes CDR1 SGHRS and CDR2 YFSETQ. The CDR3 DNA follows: TGCGCCAGCAGCTTGACAGGGGGGACCGGGGAGCTGTTTTTT. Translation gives CASSLTGGTGELFF. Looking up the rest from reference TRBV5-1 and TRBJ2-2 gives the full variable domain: KAGVTQTPRYLIKTRGQQVTLSCSPISGHRSVSWYQQTPGQGLQFLFEYFSETQRNKGNFPGRFSGRQFSNSRSEMNVSTLELGDSALYLCASSLTGGTGELFFGEGSRLTVL.

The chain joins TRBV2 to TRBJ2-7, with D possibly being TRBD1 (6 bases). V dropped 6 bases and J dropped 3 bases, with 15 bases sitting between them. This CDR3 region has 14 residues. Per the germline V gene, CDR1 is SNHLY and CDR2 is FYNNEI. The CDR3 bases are TGTGCCAGCAGCAACCCGGGACACAACTACGAGCAGTACTTC. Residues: CASSNPGHNYEQYF.

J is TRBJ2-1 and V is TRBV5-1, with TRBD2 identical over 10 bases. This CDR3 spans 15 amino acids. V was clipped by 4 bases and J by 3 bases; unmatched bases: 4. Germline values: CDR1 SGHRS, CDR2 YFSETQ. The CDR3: CASSPSGGYYNEQFF. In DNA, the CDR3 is TGCGCCAGCAGCCCTAGCGGGGGCTACTACAATGAGCAGTTCTTC.

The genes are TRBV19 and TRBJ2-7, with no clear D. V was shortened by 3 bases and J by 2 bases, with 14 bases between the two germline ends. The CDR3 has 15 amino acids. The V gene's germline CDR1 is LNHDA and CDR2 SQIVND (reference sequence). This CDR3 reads CASSISGGLTYEQYF. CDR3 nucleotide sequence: TGTGCCAGTAGTATTTCCGGCGGCCTCACCTACGAGCAGTACTTC.

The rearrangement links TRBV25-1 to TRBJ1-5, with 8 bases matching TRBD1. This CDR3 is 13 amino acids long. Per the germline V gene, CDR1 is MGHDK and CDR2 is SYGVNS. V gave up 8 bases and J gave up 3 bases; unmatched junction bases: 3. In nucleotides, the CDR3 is TGTGCCAGCCGACAGGGGCCCAATCAGCCCCAGCATTTT. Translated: CASRQGPNQPQHF.